This TCR beta chain was recovered during a study of blood T cells in healthy people across ages. The CDR3 runs 13 residues. Germline CDR1 and CDR2: DFQATT and SNEGSKA (reference sequence). The germline V and J ends were trimmed by 6 bases and 4 bases, with 15 bases remaining between them. Sample-barcoded 5' priming and a J-beta primer mix drove a second PCR of roughly 6 to 12 cycles. One entry per CDR3 protein results from TCRdb running MiXCR on the 5' RACE reads. The sample lists about 800,000 distinct CDR3 sequences, more than 20% occurring once. These data also formed part of another study, on T cells of mothers and their children.

Source material: blood. The rearrangement joins TRBV20-1 to TRBJ1-2, with unresolved D. This TCR came from a boy between 5 and 17 years old in good health. This chain's CDR3 is CSARKPGFYGYTF. The CDR3 DNA reads as TGCAGTGCCAGAAAGCCGGGATTCTATGGCTACACCTTC.